These 10 T cell receptor beta chains came from one sample sequenced in a study of cytotoxic CD8 clonotypes in ibrutinib-treated CLL. Assay: immunoSEQ multiplex PCR; the TCRdb copy retains only in-frame clones and omits some. The data contain under 300,000 clones, approximately 79% of them seen just once; the ten biggest clones take up about 5%. The starting material was PBMCs, obtained at disease progression, from a patient treated with ibrutinib. The receptor source for this set is a human donor with chronic lymphocytic leukemia.

The V gene is TRBV9, the J gene TRBJ2-7, with D uncertain. Trimming shortened V by 0 bases and J by 2 bases, and 12 bases separated the two germline ends. Germline CDR1 reads SGDLS; CDR2 reads YYNGEE. CDR3 size: 15 residues. CDR3 loop: CASSVVPDLPYEQYF. CDR3 DNA sequence: TGTGCCAGCAGCGTAGTTCCCGACCTACCCTACGAGCAGTACTTC.

The chain uses TRBV30 and TRBJ1-2, with D unresolved. Germline CDR1 is GTSNPN and CDR2 is SVGIG (reference sequence). This CDR3 contains 18 residues. The V and J ends lost 0 bases and 12 bases respectively, with 32 bases between them. The CDR3 DNA reads as TGTGCCTGGAGTGTACGGTCTGGAGAACAGACTAACATTCTACTTGACACCTTC. This translates into CAWSVRSGEQTNILLDTF.

The chain has TRBV7-7 and TRBJ2-1; the match to TRBD2 covers 9 bases. The length of the CDR3 is 16 residues. CDR1 and CDR2 (germline): SSHAT, FNYEAQ (reference sequence). The J segment lost 10 bases and the V segment lost 5 bases, leaving 15 bases of the junction unmatched. The CDR3 DNA is TGTGCCAGCAGCGAATTTGTCGGGCTAGCGGGAAACGAGCAGTTCTTC. Its protein product is CASSEFVGLAGNEQFF.

V usage is TRBV5-1 and J usage is TRBJ2-5; 8 nucleotides line up with TRBD1. The CDR3 contains 14 residues. In germline, CDR1 is SGHRS, CDR2 YFSETQ. Unmatched junction bases numbered 4, after V lost 1 base and J lost 5 bases. CDR3 protein: CASSLPGGGETQYF. In DNA, the CDR3 is TGCGCCAGCAGCTTGCCAGGGGGCGGTGAGACCCAGTACTTC. The variable domain in full, with the rest retrieved from reference TRBV5-1 and TRBJ2-5, is KAGVTQTPRYLIKTRGQQVTLSCSPISGHRSVSWYQQTPGQGLQFLFEYFSETQRNKGNFPGRFSGRQFSNSRSEMNVSTLELGDSALYLCASSLPGGGETQYFGPGTRLLVL.

This clone was recorded only once. This chain uses TRBV27 with TRBJ2-1; D not certain. Germline V gene data show CDR1 as MNHEY and CDR2 as SMNVEV (reference sequence). This CDR3 contains 14 residues. V lost 3 bases, J lost 6 bases, and 12 bases lay in between. As DNA, the CDR3 is TGTGCCAGCAGTTTTGGATCAAACCTCAATGAGCAGTTCTTC. This encodes CASSFGSNLNEQFF.

The chain employs TRBV6-4 and TRBJ2-5; D not certain. CDR3 length: 13 residues. Trimming removed 4 bases from V and 4 bases from J, with 10 bases in between. CDR1 and CDR2 from the germline V gene are MRHNA and SNTAGT. The CDR3 DNA is TGTGCCAGCAGTGTAAATTTTGGAGAGACCCAGTACTTC. It translates to CASSVNFGETQYF.

This rearrangement joins TRBV7-3 to TRBJ2-1; no firm D call. V lost 5 bases to trimming and J lost 6 bases, with 17 bases between them. Germline-derived CDR1 and CDR2 are SGHTA and FQGTGA. The CDR3 is 15 amino acids. The CDR3 reads CASSPGRYPVNEQFF. The CDR3 nucleotides are TGTGCCAGCAGCCCTGGCAGGTACCCCGTCAATGAGCAGTTCTTC.

The chain links TRBV18 to TRBJ1-1, with D possibly being TRBD1 (5 bases). Germline assignment: CDR1 KGHSH and CDR2 LQKENI. V dropped 0 bases and J dropped 4 bases, with 12 bases sitting between them. The length of the CDR3 is 15 residues. For the CDR3, the DNA is TGTGCCAGCTCACCACCACCAGGGTCGGGCACTGAAGCTTTCTTT. Its protein is CASSPPPGSGTEAFF.

The J gene is TRBJ1-3, the V gene TRBV5-1; D unresolved. The CDR3 consists of 14 residues. Germline V lookup: CDR1 SGHRS, CDR2 YFSETQ. V was trimmed by 3 bases and J by 4 bases, leaving 11 bases between them. CDR3 residues: CASSYRNPGNTIYF. CDR3 coding DNA: TGCGCCAGCAGCTATAGAAATCCGGGAAACACCATATATTTT.

In this sample, this clone turned up once. V is TRBV6-5 and J is TRBJ2-7; D could derive from TRBD1 or TRBD2 (6 bases each). Germline V CDR1 and CDR2: MNHEY, SVGAGI. V was pared by 0 bases and J by 7 bases, with 10 bases between. This CDR3 is built from 13 residues. CDR3 DNA sequence: TGTGCCAGCAGTTACTCCGGGGGCTGGGAGCAGTACTTC. It encodes CASSYSGGWEQYF.